This T cell receptor (beta chain) comes out of a study of cytomegalovirus exposure and HLA in healthy donors. The PCR had 60 Vbeta and 13 Jbeta primers. The table came from immunoSEQ multiplex PCR; TCRdb's copy has only in-frame clones and leaves some out. The data contain just under 95,000 clones, over 70% of them singletons. CDR1 and CDR2 from the germline V gene are MNHEY and SVGAGI. This CDR3 has 14 amino acids. V gave up 4 bases and J gave up 5 bases; unmatched junction bases: 6. This clonotype was sampled from a girl aged 2 to 9 in good health and CMV-seropositive. The V gene is TRBV6-5, the J gene TRBJ1-1; 8 bases agree with TRBD1. Sequencing was done on a sample of PBMCs. The CDR3 sequence: CASSSQGARTEAFF. CDR3 bases: TGTGCCAGCAGTTCTCAGGGGGCAAGGACTGAAGCTTTCTTT.